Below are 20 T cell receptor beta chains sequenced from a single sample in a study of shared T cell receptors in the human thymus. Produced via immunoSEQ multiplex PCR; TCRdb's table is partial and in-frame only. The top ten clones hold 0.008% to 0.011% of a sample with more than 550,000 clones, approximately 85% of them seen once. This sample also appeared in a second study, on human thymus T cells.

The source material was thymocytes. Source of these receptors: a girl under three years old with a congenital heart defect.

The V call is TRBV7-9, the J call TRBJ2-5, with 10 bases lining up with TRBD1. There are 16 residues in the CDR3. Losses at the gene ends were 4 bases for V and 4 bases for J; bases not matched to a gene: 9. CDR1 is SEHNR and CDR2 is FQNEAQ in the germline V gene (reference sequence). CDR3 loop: CASSCGIRDRGETQYF. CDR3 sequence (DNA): TGTGCCAGCAGCTGCGGAATCCGGGACAGGGGAGAGACCCAGTACTTC.

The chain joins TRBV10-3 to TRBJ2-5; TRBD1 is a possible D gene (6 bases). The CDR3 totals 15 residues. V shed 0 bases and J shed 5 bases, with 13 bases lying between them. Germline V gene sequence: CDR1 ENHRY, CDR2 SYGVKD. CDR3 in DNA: TGTGCCATCAGTGAGTCGGTGCAGGGGAAGGAGACCCAGTACTTC. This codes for CAISESVQGKETQYF.

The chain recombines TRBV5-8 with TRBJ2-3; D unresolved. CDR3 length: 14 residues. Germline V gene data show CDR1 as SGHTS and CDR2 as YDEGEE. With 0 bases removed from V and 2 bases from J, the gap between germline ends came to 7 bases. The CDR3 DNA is TGTGCCAGCAGCTTGGGACTTATCACAGATACGCAGTATTTT. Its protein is CASSLGLITDTQYF.

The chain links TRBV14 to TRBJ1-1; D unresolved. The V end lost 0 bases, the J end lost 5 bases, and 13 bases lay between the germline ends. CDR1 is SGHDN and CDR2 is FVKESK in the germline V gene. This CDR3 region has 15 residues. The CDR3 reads CASSQDDGELTEAFF. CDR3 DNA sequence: TGTGCCAGCAGCCAAGATGACGGGGAGTTGACTGAAGCTTTCTTT. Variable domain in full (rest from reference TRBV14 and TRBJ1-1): EAGVTQFPSHSVIEKGQTVTLRCDPISGHDNLYWYRRVMGKEIKFLLHFVKESKQDESGMPNNRFLAERTGGTYSTLKVQPAELEDSGVYFCASSQDDGELTEAFFGQGTRLTVV.

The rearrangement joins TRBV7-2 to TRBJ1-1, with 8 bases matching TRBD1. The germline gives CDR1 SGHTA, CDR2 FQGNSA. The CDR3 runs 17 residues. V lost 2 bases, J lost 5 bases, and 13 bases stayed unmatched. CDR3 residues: CASSLLWQGARRTEAFF. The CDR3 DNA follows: TGTGCCAGCAGCTTACTATGGCAGGGGGCCCGACGGACTGAAGCTTTCTTT.

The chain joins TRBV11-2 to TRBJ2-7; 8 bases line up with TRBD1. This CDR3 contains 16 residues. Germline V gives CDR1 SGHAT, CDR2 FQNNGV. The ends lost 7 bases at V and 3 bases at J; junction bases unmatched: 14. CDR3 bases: TGTGCCAGCACCCTCCGCCGGGGACAGGTGCACTACGAGCAGTACTTC. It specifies CASTLRRGQVHYEQYF.

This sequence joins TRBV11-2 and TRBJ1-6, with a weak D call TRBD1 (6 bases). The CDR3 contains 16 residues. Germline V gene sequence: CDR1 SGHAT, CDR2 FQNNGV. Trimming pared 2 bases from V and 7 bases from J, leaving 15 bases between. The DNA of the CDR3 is TGTGCCAGCAGCTTAACAGGGAGCAAGTACAATTCACCCCTCCACTTT. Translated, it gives CASSLTGSKYNSPLHF. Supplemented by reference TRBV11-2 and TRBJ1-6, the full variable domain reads EAGVAQSPRYKIIEKRQSVAFWCNPISGHATLYWYQQILGQGPKLLIQFQNNGVVDDSQLPKDRFSAERLKGVDSTLKIQPAKLEDSAVYLCASSLTGSKYNSPLHFGNGTRLTVT.

Written as DNA, the CDR3 is TGTGCCAGCAGCTTAGTGTCAGGGGCCTACGAGCAGTACTTC. As protein: CASSLVSGAYEQYF. This sequence joins TRBV7-8 and TRBJ2-7; the D gene is possibly TRBD1 (6 bases). V lost 1 base, J lost 2 bases, and 9 bases lay in between. This CDR3 is built from 14 residues. The V gene's germline CDR1 is SGHVS and CDR2 FQNEAQ.

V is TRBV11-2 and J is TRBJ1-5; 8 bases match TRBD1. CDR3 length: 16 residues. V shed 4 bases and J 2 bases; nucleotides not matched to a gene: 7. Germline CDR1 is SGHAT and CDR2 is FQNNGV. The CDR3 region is CASSSQTGDGNQPQHF. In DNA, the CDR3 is TGTGCCAGCAGCTCCCAGACAGGGGATGGCAATCAGCCCCAGCATTTT.

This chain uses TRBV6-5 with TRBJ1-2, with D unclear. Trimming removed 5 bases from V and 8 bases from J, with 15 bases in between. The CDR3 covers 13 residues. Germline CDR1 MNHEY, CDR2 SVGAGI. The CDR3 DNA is TGTGCCAGCAGTGAACTTTGGTGCAGGGGCTACACCTTC. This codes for CASSELWCRGYTF.

The CDR3 coding sequence is TGTGCCAGCAGCTTAGCGGGGCGGGGGCGGAAAACCCCATGGGATACGCAGTATTTT. This gives the protein CASSLAGRGRKTPWDTQYF. The genes are TRBV11-2 and TRBJ2-3; TRBD2 is a possible D gene (7 bases). The CDR3 covers 19 residues. The germline CDR1 and CDR2 sequences are SGHAT and FQNNGV. Deletions cut 1 base from V and 6 bases from J, with 26 bases between.

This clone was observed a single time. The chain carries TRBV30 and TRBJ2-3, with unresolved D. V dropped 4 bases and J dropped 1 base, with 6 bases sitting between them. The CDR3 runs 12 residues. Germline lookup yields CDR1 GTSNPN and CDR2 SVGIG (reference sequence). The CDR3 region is CAWTSRTDTQYF. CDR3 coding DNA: TGTGCCTGGACCTCCCGCACAGATACGCAGTATTTT.

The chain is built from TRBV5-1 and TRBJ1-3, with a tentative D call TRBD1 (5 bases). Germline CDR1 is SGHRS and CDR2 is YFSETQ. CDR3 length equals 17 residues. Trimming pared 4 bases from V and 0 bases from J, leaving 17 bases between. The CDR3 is CASSEGQGPISGNTIYF. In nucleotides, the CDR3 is TGCGCCAGCAGCGAAGGACAAGGTCCTATCTCTGGAAACACCATATATTTT.

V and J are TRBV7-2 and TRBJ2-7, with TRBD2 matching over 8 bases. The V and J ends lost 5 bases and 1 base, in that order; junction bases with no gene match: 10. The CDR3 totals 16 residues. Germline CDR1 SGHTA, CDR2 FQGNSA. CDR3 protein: CASSPGRGGSSYEQYF. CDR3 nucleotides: TGTGCCAGCAGCCCCGGTCGGGGGGGCTCGTCCTACGAGCAGTACTTC.

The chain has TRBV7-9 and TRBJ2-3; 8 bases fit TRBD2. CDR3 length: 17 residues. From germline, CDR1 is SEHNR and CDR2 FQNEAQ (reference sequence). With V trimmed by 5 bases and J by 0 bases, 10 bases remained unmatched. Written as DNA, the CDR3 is TGTGCCAGCAGCCCCCGCACAGCGGGGGTTAGCACAGATACGCAGTATTTT. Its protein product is CASSPRTAGVSTDTQYF.

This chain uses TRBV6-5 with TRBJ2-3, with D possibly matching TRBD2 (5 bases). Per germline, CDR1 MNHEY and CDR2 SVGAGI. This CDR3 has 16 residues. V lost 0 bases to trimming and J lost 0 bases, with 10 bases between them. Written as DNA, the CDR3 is TGTGCCAGCAGTTACTCTCTAGCTAGTAGCACAGATACGCAGTATTTT. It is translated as CASSYSLASSTDTQYF.

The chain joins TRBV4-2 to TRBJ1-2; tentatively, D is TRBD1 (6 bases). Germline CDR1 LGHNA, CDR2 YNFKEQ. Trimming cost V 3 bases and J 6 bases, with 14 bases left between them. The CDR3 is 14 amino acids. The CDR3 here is CASSHATGSDGYTF. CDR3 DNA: TGTGCCAGCAGCCACGCCACAGGGTCGGATGGCTACACCTTC.

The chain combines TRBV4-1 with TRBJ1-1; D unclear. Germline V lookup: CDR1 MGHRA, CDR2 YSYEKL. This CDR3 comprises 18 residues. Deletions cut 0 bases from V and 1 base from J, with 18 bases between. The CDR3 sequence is CASSQDKGSSAENTEAFF. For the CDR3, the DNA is TGCGCCAGCAGCCAAGATAAGGGCAGTTCAGCGGAGAACACTGAAGCTTTCTTT.

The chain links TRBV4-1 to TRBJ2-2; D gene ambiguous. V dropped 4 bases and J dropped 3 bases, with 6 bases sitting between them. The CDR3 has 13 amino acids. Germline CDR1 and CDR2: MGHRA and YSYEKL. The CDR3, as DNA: TGCGCCAGCAGCCTTAGAGACACCGGGGAGCTGTTTTTT. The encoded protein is CASSLRDTGELFF.

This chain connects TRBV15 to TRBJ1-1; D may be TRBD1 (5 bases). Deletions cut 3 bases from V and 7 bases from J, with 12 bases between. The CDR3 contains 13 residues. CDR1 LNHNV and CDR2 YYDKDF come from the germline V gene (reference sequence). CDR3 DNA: TGTGCCACCAGCAGGGGGGGGGTTATTGAAGCTTTCTTT. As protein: CATSRGGVIEAFF.